This TCR beta chain was identified in a study of T cells after yellow fever vaccination (dated by TCRdb to the late 2010s). About the investigation overall: The SMART-Seq v4 Ultra Low Input RNA kit was used to prepare libraries from fractions with low cell numbers. To follow T-cell clones before and after primary and booster YFV17D yellow fever vaccination, bulk TCR alpha and beta repertoires were sequenced over time. Two healthy male donors, one aged 18 to 29 and one aged 30 to 39 years, made up the cohort. Blood was collected at multiple timepoints before and after primary and secondary immunization, and bulk PBMC replicates and cell subsets were isolated. What the research found in general, with its limitations: Most clones expanded after primary vaccination were re-detected after the booster (96% of CD4 and roughly 87% of CD8), suggesting broad memory maintenance. A small fraction of clonotypes appeared in both the CD4 and CD8 compartments, likely as a result of convergent recombination. Compared with the primary T-cell response, the secondary T-cell response was weaker but faster, peaking on day 5 rather than day 15. The study included only a couple of donors, which limits how far the findings can be generalized. Computational filtering was required because FACS-sorted repertoires could contain abundant contaminating clonotypes from the bulk population.

In light of the paper, this sample's treatment or condition label describes: live attenuated yellow fever vaccine strain. At every blood-draw timepoint, two biological replicates of bulk PBMCs were collected. A standard Ficoll-Paque protocol was used to isolate PBMCs from peripheral blood. RNA was extracted with TriZol from bulk PBMCs, CD4 and CD8 fractions, and dextramer-positive and dextramer-negative fractions. This clonotype occurred many times. The antigen this receptor binds is unknown. No much larger clone exists at a distance of one base, and base qualities are not known. These reads were obtained on an Illumina NovaSeq 6000. TCR cDNA was made using 5'RACE template switching, a step that added a universal primer site and unique molecular identifiers. cDNA synthesis was primed from both the TCR alpha and TCR beta constant segments. Two PCR steps were used to amplify libraries, with sample barcodes and sequencing adapters being added in the second step. Sequencing of libraries was done on Illumina HiSeq 2500 (2x100 bp) or NovaSeq (2x150 bp). The study's processing was this. MIGEC was used to demultiplex reads and collapse the reads into UMI consensus sequences, and MiXCR was used for V(D)J alignment. Clonotypes responding to the vaccine were identified with edgeR on replicate PBMC samples, with the criteria of FDR below 0.01 and a log2 fold change above 5 up to day 15. Bulk clonotypes were assigned CD4 or CD8 identity according to which sequenced CD4 or CD8 repertoire held them at higher abundance. TCRdb took the public reads, trimmed them with fastp at Q25, ran MiXCR for clone calling and kept in-frame beta chains. Identical CDR3 proteins give one entry, which carries the most common genes and DNA. Clone size and V and J calls follow TCRdb, not the original study. The sample yields about 350,000 distinct CDR3 sequences; 4.1% were counted once. The ten largest clones capture just under 25% of the sample.

Sequenced material: PBMCs, taken 5 days after the yellow fever booster vaccination. This receptor was obtained from a man aged 18 to 29 who received the YFV17D yellow fever vaccine.

The CDR3 protein is CASSSTWNTGELFF. The nucleotide sequence reads as follows: TGTGCCAGCAGCTCCACTTGGAACACCGGGGAGCTGTTTTTT. The chain joins TRBV11-3 to TRBJ2-2; too little of a D gene remains to name it. CDR3 length: 14 amino acids, cysteine to phenylalanine. Only CDR3 DNA is held: 42 bases, read in frame from base 1. The germline V gene encodes CDR1 SGHNT and CDR2 YENEEA. V loses 4 bases, J loses 1 base, and the germline ends lie 7 bases apart.